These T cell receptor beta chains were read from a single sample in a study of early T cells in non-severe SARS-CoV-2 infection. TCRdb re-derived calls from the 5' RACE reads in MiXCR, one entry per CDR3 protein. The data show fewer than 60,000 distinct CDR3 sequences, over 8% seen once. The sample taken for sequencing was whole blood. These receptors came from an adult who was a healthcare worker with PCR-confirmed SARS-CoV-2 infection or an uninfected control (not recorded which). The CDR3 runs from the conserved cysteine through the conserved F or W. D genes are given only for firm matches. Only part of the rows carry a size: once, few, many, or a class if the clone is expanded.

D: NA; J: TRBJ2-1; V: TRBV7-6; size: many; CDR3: CASSLDFGVYHYEQFF; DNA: TGTGCCAGCAGCTTAGATTTCGGGGTATATCATTATGAGCAGTTCTTC
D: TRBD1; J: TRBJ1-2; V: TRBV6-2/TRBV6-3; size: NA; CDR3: CASNPPSTGTAPGHF; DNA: TGTGCCAGCAACCCCCCTTCTACCGGGACAGCGCCAGGCCACTTC
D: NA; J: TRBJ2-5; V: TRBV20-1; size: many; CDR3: CSARILVSGGQETQYF; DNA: TGCAGTGCTAGGATCCTGGTTAGCGGAGGCCAAGAGACCCAGTACTTC
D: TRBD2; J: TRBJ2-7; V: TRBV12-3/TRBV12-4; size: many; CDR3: CASTRGGLRTYEQYF; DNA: TGTGCCAGCACCCGGGGGGGTCTTCGTACCTACGAGCAGTACTTC
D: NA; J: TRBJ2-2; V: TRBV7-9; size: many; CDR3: CASSSGTTGELFF; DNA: TGTGCCAGCAGCTCAGGGACCACCGGGGAGCTGTTTTTT
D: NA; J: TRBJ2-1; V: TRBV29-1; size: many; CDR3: CSVGYNNEQFF; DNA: TGCAGCGTTGGATACAACAATGAGCAGTTCTTC
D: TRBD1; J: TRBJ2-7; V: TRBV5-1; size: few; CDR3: CASSFLGQGNDEQYF; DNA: TGCGCCAGCAGCTTCTTGGGACAGGGGAACGACGAGCAGTACTTC
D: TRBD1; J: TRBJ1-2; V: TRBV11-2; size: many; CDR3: CASSSGGLTYGYTF; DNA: TGTGCCAGCAGCTCAGGGGGATTGACCTATGGCTACACCTTC
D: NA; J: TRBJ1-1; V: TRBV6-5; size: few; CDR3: CASSYSRGGTEAFF; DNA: TGTGCCAGCAGTTACTCTAGGGGCGGGACTGAAGCTTTCTTT
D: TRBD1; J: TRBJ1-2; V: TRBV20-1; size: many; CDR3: CSASEGAGSNYGYTF; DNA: TGCAGTGCTAGTGAGGGGGCAGGGAGTAACTATGGCTACACCTTC
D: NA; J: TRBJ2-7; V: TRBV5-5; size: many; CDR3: CASSFGSYEQYF; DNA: TGTGCCAGCAGCTTTGGAAGTTACGAGCAGTACTTC
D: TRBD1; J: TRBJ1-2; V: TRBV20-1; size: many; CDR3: CSARDRDGYGYTF; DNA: TGCAGTGCTCGGGACAGGGATGGCTATGGCTACACCTTC
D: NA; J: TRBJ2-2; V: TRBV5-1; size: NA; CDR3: CASSWTVSTGELFF; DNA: TGCGCCAGCAGCTGGACAGTCAGTACCGGGGAGCTGTTTTTT
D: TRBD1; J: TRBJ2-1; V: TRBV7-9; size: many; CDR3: CASSLLGQKVRDEQFF; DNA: TGTGCCAGCAGCTTACTGGGACAGAAGGTGAGAGATGAGCAGTTCTTC
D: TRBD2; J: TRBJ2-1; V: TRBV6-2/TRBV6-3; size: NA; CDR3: CASSLAGKIYNEQFF; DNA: TGTGCCAGCAGCTTAGCGGGTAAAATCTACAATGAGCAGTTCTTC
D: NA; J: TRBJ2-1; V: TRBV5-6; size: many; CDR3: CASIRDDNEQFF; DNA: TGTGCCAGCATACGGGATGACAATGAGCAGTTCTTC
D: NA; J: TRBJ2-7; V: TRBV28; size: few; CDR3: CASRSGVDVPYEQYF; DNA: TGTGCCAGCAGGTCCGGGGTGGACGTCCCCTACGAGCAGTACTTC
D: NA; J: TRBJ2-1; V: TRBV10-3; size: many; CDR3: CAISGPVSDEQFF; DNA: TGTGCCATCAGTGGGCCAGTTAGTGATGAGCAGTTCTTC
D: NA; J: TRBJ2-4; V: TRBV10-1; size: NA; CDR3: CASSQTSKNIQYF; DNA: TGCGCCAGCAGTCAAACCTCCAAAAACATTCAGTACTTC
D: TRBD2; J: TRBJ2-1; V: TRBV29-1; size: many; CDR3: CSVVAGGPGGNEQFF; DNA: TGCAGCGTTGTAGCGGGAGGGCCTGGGGGCAATGAGCAGTTCTTC
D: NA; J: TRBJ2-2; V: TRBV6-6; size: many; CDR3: CASSYPIAQGGRELFF; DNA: TGTGCCAGCAGTTACCCTATCGCCCAGGGAGGAAGGGAGCTGTTTTTT
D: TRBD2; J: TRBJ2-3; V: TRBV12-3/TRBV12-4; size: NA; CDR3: CASSLAQLAGASRDTQYF; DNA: TGTGCCAGCAGTTTAGCGCAACTAGCGGGAGCTTCTAGAGATACGCAGTATTTT
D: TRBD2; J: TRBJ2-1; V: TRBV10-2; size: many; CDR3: CASSLSGGQNEQFF; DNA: TGCGCCAGCAGTCTTAGCGGGGGTCAGAATGAGCAGTTCTTC
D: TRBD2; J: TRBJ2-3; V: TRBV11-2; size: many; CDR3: CASSLDLAGGTDTQYF; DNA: TGTGCCAGCAGCTTAGATTTGGCGGGAGGAACAGATACGCAGTATTTT
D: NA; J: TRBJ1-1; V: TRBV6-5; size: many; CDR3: CASSYGGALKRTEAFF; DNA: TGTGCCAGCAGTTACGGTGGGGCACTAAAGAGGACTGAAGCTTTCTTT
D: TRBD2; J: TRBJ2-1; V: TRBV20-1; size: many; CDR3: CSARDRGEGSYNEQFF; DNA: TGCAGTGCTAGAGATCGTGGGGAGGGCTCCTACAATGAGCAGTTCTTC
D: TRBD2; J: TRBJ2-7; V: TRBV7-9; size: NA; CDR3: CASSRGTSGVYEQYF; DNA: TGTGCCAGCAGCCGCGGGACTAGCGGTGTTTACGAGCAGTACTTC
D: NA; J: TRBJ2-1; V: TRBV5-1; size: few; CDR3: CASSLEALNEQFF; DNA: TGCGCCAGCAGCTTGGAAGCCCTTAATGAGCAGTTCTTC
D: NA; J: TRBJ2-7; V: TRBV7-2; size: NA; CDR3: CASSLFSGLGDEQYF; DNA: TGTGCCAGCAGCTTATTCAGCGGGCTTGGGGACGAGCAGTACTTC
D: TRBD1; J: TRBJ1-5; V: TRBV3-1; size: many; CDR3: CASSPSGTADRPQHF; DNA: TGTGCCAGCAGCCCCTCGGGGACAGCCGATCGGCCCCAGCATTTT
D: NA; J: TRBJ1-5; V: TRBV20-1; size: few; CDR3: CSARYQGAGIQPQHF; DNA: TGCAGTGCTAGATACCAAGGGGCCGGAATACAGCCCCAGCATTTT
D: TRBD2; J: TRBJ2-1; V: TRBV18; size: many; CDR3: CASSPPVGGSPHNEQFF; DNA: TGTGCCAGCTCACCACCGGTGGGGGGGAGCCCCCACAATGAGCAGTTCTTC
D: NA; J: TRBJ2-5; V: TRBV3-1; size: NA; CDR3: CASSQENWGETQYF; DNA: TGTGCCAGCAGCCAGGAAAACTGGGGAGAGACCCAGTACTTC
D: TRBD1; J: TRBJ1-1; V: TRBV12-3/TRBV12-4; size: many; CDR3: CASSTLTGGAGAEAFF; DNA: TGTGCCAGCAGCACGCTTACAGGGGGCGCGGGGGCTGAAGCTTTCTTT
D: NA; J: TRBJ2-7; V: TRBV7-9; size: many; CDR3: CASSPGGFGIYEQYF; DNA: TGTGCCAGCAGCCCCGGCGGGTTTGGCATCTACGAGCAGTACTTC
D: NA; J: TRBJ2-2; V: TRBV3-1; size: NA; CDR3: CASSPNTGELFF; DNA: TGTGCCAGCAGCCCCAACACCGGGGAGCTGTTTTTT
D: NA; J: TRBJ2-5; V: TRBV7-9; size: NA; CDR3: CASSFRDIGSFRPETQYF; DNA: TGTGCCAGCAGCTTCCGGGACATAGGCTCTTTTCGACCCGAGACCCAGTACTTC
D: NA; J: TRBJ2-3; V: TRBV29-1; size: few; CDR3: CSVCQVATDTQYF; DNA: TGCAGCGTTTGCCAGGTCGCAACAGATACGCAGTATTTT
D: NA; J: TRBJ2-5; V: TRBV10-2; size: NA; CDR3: CASSESSRQETQYF; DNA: TGCGCCAGCAGTGAGTCGAGTCGCCAAGAGACCCAGTACTTC
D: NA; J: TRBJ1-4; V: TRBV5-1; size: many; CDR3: CASSSSRGQSREKLFF; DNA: TGCGCCAGCAGCTCTTCCCGCGGACAGTCTAGGGAAAAACTGTTTTTT
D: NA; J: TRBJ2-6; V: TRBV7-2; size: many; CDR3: CASSLALWGAGANVLTF; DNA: TGTGCCAGCAGCTTAGCGCTTTGGGGAGCTGGGGCCAACGTCCTGACTTTC
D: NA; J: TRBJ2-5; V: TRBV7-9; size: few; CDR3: CASSRKQRSVLQETQYF; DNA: TGTGCCAGCAGCCGGAAGCAGAGAAGTGTTCTCCAAGAGACCCAGTACTTC
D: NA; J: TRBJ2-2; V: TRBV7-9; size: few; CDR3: CASSLHSTNTGELFF; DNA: TGTGCCAGCTCTCTCCACTCGACTAACACCGGGGAGCTGTTTTTT
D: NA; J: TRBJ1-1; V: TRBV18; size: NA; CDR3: CASSIDKNTEAFF; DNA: TGTGCCAGCTCAATCGACAAGAACACTGAAGCTTTCTTT
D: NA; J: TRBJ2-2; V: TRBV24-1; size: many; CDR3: CATGSTTGELFF; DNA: TGTGCCACCGGAAGCACCACCGGGGAGCTGTTTTTT
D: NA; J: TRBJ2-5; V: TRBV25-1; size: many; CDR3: CASSELFRGQETQYF; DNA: TGTGCCAGCAGTGAACTGTTCAGGGGACAAGAGACCCAGTACTTC
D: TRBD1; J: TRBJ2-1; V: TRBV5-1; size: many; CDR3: CASSLGPGGSSYNEQFF; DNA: TGCGCCAGCAGCTTGGGGCCAGGGGGCAGCTCCTACAATGAGCAGTTCTTC
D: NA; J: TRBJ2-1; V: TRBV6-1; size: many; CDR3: CASRNQMGTHEQFF; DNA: TGTGCCAGCAGAAACCAGATGGGAACCCATGAGCAGTTCTTC
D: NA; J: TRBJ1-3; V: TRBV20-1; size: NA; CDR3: CSALYPRSGNTIYF; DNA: TGCAGTGCCCTCTACCCCCGCTCTGGAAACACCATATATTTT
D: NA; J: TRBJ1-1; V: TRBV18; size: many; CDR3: CASSPTQGNTEAFF; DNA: TGTGCCAGCTCACCAACCCAGGGGAACACTGAAGCTTTCTTT
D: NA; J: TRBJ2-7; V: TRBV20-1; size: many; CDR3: CSARGRSSYEQYF; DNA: TGCAGTGCTAGGGGCAGGAGCTCCTACGAGCAGTACTTC
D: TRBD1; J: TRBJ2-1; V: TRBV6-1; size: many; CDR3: CASSDRGLQQFF; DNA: TGTGCCAGCAGCGACAGGGGGCTTCAGCAGTTCTTC
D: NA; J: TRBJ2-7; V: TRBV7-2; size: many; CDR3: CASSLGPGDYEQYF; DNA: TGTGCCAGCAGCTTAGGGCCAGGGGATTACGAGCAGTACTTC